These 29 T cell receptor beta chains were sequenced from one sample in a study of T-cell reconstitution after alpha-beta-depleted transplantation in children. This sample's TCRbeta library carried unique molecular identifier barcodes. Via MiXCR, TCRdb re-called the PCR reads, giving one row per CDR3 protein. The data show about 610,000 distinct CDR3 sequences, roughly a tenth seen once. The starting material was PBMCs from the stem cell graft donor, obtained from the stem cell graft. The receptors were gathered from a human donor who donated a stem cell graft to a child with acute myeloid leukemia.

This clonotype was counted ten times or more. J is TRBJ1-2 and V is TRBV15; 8 positions match TRBD1. Germline loops: CDR1 LNHNV, CDR2 YYDKDF (reference sequence). The CDR3 loop spans 14 amino acids. J was trimmed by 8 bases and V by 3 bases; bases with no gene match: 8. The CDR3 nucleotides read TGTGCCACCAGCAGCAGGGACAGGCTGTCCGGCTACACCTTC. Amino acid sequence: CATSSRDRLSGYTF.

Of note for this clonotype: The conserved phenylalanine or tryptophan normally closing the CDR3 is absent here, so this likely arose from a read error. V usage is TRBV7-2 and J usage is TRBJ2-7; D call uncertain. The CDR3 loop spans 12 amino acids. V shed 5 bases and J shed 0 bases, with 5 bases lying between them. The germline gives CDR1 SGHTA, CDR2 FQGNSA. CDR3 DNA: TGTGCCAGCAGCGAAAACTCCTACGAGCAGTACTGC. This translates into CASSENSYEQYC.

This clonotype was seen a handful of times. The gene calls are TRBV4-3 and TRBJ1-5, with TRBD1 identical over 9 bases. This CDR3 region has 15 residues. Unmatched junction bases numbered 7, after V lost 5 bases and J lost 5 bases. CDR1 LGHNA and CDR2 YSLEER come from the germline V gene. CDR3 nucleotide sequence: TGCGCCAGCAGCTATCGACAGGGGGGAGATCAGCCCCAGCATTTT. This translates into CASSYRQGGDQPQHF.

This clonotype was counted a few times. V gene TRBV4-2 combines with J gene TRBJ2-7; TRBD1 aligns across 9 bases. The CDR3 runs 15 residues. The V and J ends lost 4 bases and 2 bases, in that order; junction bases with no gene match: 6. The germline gives CDR1 LGHNA, CDR2 YNFKEQ. The CDR3 is CASSLRTGETYEQYF. CDR3 sequence (DNA): TGTGCCAGCAGCCTCCGGACAGGGGAGACCTACGAGCAGTACTTC.

This clonotype was observed at least ten times. The chain couples TRBV14 to TRBJ2-7, with 9 bases lining up with TRBD1. Germline values: CDR1 SGHDN, CDR2 FVKESK. The CDR3 is made up of 14 amino acids. J lost 3 bases, V lost 3 bases, and 3 bases had no gene match. The CDR3 DNA reads as TGTGCCAGCAGCCATTGGGACAGGGACTACGAGCAGTACTTC. Translating gives CASSHWDRDYEQYF. Combining the CDR3 with reference TRBV14 and TRBJ2-7 gives the whole variable domain EAGVTQFPSHSVIEKGQTVTLRCDPISGHDNLYWYRRVMGKEIKFLLHFVKESKQDESGMPNNRFLAERTGGTYSTLKVQPAELEDSGVYFCASSHWDRDYEQYFGPGTRLTVT.

The V call is TRBV7-3, the J call TRBJ2-3, with D uncertain. The CDR3 length is 15 residues. Trimming took off 5 bases at V and 2 bases at J, with 14 bases between the two ends. Per the germline V gene, CDR1 is SGHTA and CDR2 is FQGTGA. The chain's CDR3 is CASSAENGPTDTQYF. DNA of the CDR3: TGTGCCAGCAGCGCCGAAAACGGTCCCACAGATACGCAGTATTTT.

This clonotype was counted at least ten times. The gene calls are TRBV20-1 and TRBJ2-7, with 9 bases that match TRBD2. This CDR3 is built from 15 residues. The J segment lost 2 bases and the V segment lost 0 bases, leaving 5 bases of the junction unmatched. Per germline, CDR1 DFQATT and CDR2 SNEGSKA (reference sequence). In DNA, the CDR3 is TGCAGTGCTAGAGATGCGCGGGAGGGGGCCTACGAGCAGTACTTC. Encoded protein: CSARDAREGAYEQYF.

The rearrangement joins TRBV11-2 to TRBJ2-3, with TRBD1 identical over 7 bases. Germline lookup yields CDR1 SGHAT and CDR2 FQNNGV. With 2 bases clipped from V and 6 bases from J, the junction kept 5 bases outside the gene matches. The CDR3 extends over 14 amino acids. The CDR3 coding sequence is TGTGCCAGCAGCTTAACAGGGGTTTACGATACGCAGTATTTT. Amino acid sequence: CASSLTGVYDTQYF.

CDR3 nucleotide sequence: TGTGCCAGCAGCAAACGGACTGACGCCGCCATGGAGCAGTTCTTC. Protein sequence: CASSKRTDAAMEQFF. The rearrangement joins TRBV21-1 to TRBJ2-1; the DNA was not compared with TRBD2, the D call given in the table. TRBV21-1 constitutes a pseudogene. The CDR3 length is 15 residues.

V gene TRBV11-2 combines with J gene TRBJ2-2; D assignment may be TRBD1 or TRBD2 (7 bases each). V lost 4 bases to trimming and J lost 7 bases, with 25 bases between them. CDR3 length equals 18 residues. Germline CDR1 is SGHAT and CDR2 is FQNNGV. CDR3 loop: CASSSQPGGGGPGGELFF. As DNA, the CDR3 is TGTGCCAGCAGCTCCCAACCAGGGGGGGGAGGGCCGGGCGGGGAGCTGTTTTTT.

This clonotype was observed a handful of times. The chain has TRBV7-2 and TRBJ2-4, with 8 bases that match TRBD2. Germline CDR1 SGHTA, CDR2 FQGNSA. V lost 1 base to trimming and J lost 8 bases; unmatched junction nucleotides: 7. The CDR3 sequence is 15 residues long. The CDR3 region is CASSLGNGGVDIQYF. The CDR3, as DNA: TGTGCCAGCAGCTTAGGGAACGGGGGGGTGGACATTCAGTACTTC.

This clonotype was observed at least ten times. The chain couples TRBV15 to TRBJ2-1; TRBD2 agrees at 8 bases. CDR1 and CDR2 from the germline V gene are LNHNV and YYDKDF (reference sequence). V shed 0 bases, J shed 6 bases, and the junction held 7 bases outside the gene matches. There are 16 residues in the CDR3. This CDR3 reads CATSRDLGRATNEQFF. The CDR3 nucleotides are TGTGCCACCAGCAGAGATCTCGGGAGGGCCACCAATGAGCAGTTCTTC.

At least ten counts were recorded for this clonotype. The rearrangement links TRBV7-2 to TRBJ2-1; TRBD2 matches at 8 bases. CDR3 length equals 15 residues. Germline V gene data show CDR1 as SGHTA and CDR2 as FQGNSA. Germline trimming cut 5 bases from V and 8 bases from J; bases unmatched to any gene: 11. The CDR3 nucleotides are TGTGCCAGCAGCCCCCGGGTAGCGGGATGGGATGAGCAGTTCTTC. Its protein is CASSPRVAGWDEQFF.

The rearrangement links TRBV5-1 to TRBJ2-1; D is tentatively TRBD1 or TRBD2 (5 bases each). V was cut by 7 bases and J by 5 bases, with 16 bases left in between. The CDR3 has 14 amino acids. Germline V gene sequence: CDR1 SGHRS, CDR2 YFSETQ. The CDR3 DNA reads TGCGCCAGCCGCCGGGGCCAAGCGGACAATGAGCAGTTCTTC. This sequence encodes CASRRGQADNEQFF.

The genes are TRBV20-1 and TRBJ1-2; tentatively, D is TRBD1 (5 bases). There are 11 residues in the CDR3. V was clipped by 5 bases and J by 7 bases, with 11 bases between them. Per germline, CDR1 DFQATT and CDR2 SNEGSKA (reference sequence). The CDR3 is CSASGTAGYTF. The DNA for the CDR3 is TGCAGTGCTTCCGGGACTGCTGGCTACACCTTC.

This clonotype was counted only a few times. This chain connects TRBV24-1 to TRBJ1-1; D may be TRBD1 (5 bases). This CDR3 comprises 15 residues. The germline CDR1 and CDR2 sequences are KGHDR and SFDVKD. Trimming pared 3 bases from V and 2 bases from J, leaving 12 bases between. The CDR3 DNA reads TGTGCCACCAGTGATCCTGACAGTAGCAACACTGAAGCTTTCTTT. Residues: CATSDPDSSNTEAFF.

This clonotype was found many times. Its ends do not fully match the called genes, so a read error is possible. The chain carries TRBV12-3 or TRBV12-4 and TRBJ1-5, with D perhaps TRBD1 (6 bases). The CDR3 is 13 amino acids. The chain's CDR3 is CASRVGGKQPQHF. The CDR3 coding sequence is TGTGCCAGCAGAGTCGGGGGCAAACAGCCCCAGCATTTT.

This clonotype has a handful of counts. The J gene is TRBJ2-7, the V gene TRBV7-3, with 12 positions matching TRBD2. In germline, CDR1 is SGHTA, CDR2 FQGTGA. V lost 1 base to trimming and J lost 1 base; unmatched junction nucleotides: 11. The CDR3 runs to 19 residues. The CDR3 loop reads CASSLKTSGSANLSYEQYF. DNA of the CDR3: TGTGCCAGCAGCTTAAAGACTAGCGGGAGCGCCAATCTTTCCTACGAGCAGTACTTC.

This chain links TRBV29-1 with TRBJ1-2, with D uncertain. Trimming left V 7 bases short and J 4 bases short, with 16 bases between. CDR1 SQVTM and CDR2 ANQGSEA come from the germline V gene. The CDR3 runs to 13 residues. The CDR3: CSARLAGIYGYTF. DNA of the CDR3: TGCAGCGCTCGGTTGGCGGGGATCTATGGCTACACCTTC.

This chain connects TRBV20-1 to TRBJ2-2; 10 positions match TRBD1. The CDR3 spans 13 residues. The J segment lost 7 bases and the V segment lost 3 bases, leaving 2 bases of the junction unmatched. Germline CDR1 and CDR2: DFQATT and SNEGSKA (reference sequence). The CDR3: CSARGQGSGELFF. CDR3 sequence (DNA): TGCAGTGCTAGGGGACAGGGGAGCGGGGAGCTGTTTTTT.

This clonotype was counted between two and nine times. The chain joins TRBV6-5 to TRBJ2-1, with TRBD2 identical over 8 bases. CDR3 length: 11 residues. V lost 2 bases, J lost 15 bases, and 3 bases stayed unmatched. The germline V gene encodes CDR1 MNHEY and CDR2 SVGAGI. CDR3 bases: TGTGCCAGCAGTTACGGACTAGCCACGTTCTTC. Encoded protein: CASSYGLATFF.

This clonotype occurred many times. This chain links TRBV28 with TRBJ2-3; 7 nucleotides line up with TRBD2. CDR3 size: 16 residues. Germline-derived CDR1 and CDR2 are MDHEN and SYDVKM. V lost 6 bases, J lost 0 bases, and 9 bases stayed unmatched. In DNA form, the CDR3 reads TGTGCCAGCAGAACTCTAGCGGCAATAAGCACAGATACGCAGTATTTT. Translation: CASRTLAAISTDTQYF.

This clonotype was seen a handful of times. The rearrangement links TRBV4-3 to TRBJ2-2; no reliable D call. The CDR3 is made up of 14 amino acids. Germline V lookup: CDR1 LGHNA, CDR2 YSLEER. V was pared by 3 bases and J by 4 bases, with 9 bases between. CDR3 nucleotide sequence: TGCGCCAGCAGCCAGCCAGGTGGCACCGGGGAGCTGTTTTTT. Translation: CASSQPGGTGELFF.

The sample holds a few counts of this clonotype. V gene TRBV4-1 combines with J gene TRBJ2-1; TRBD2 matches at 12 bases. The junction had 7 bases not matched to a gene; V was cut back by 6 bases and J by 7 bases. The CDR3 extends over 15 amino acids. CDR1 and CDR2 from the germline V gene are MGHRA and YSYEKL. CDR3 in amino acids: CASRLETSGRNEQFF. The DNA for the CDR3 is TGCGCCAGCAGGTTGGAGACTAGCGGGAGAAATGAGCAGTTCTTC.

The chain has TRBV20-1 and TRBJ2-7; TRBD2 might be the D (5 bases). The V gene lost 0 bases and the J gene lost 2 bases, with 17 bases spanning the gap. This CDR3 spans 16 amino acids. Germline assignment: CDR1 DFQATT and CDR2 SNEGSKA (reference sequence). DNA for the CDR3: TGCAGTGCTAGAGATTTAGGAGGCCAAACTACCTACGAGCAGTACTTC. This encodes CSARDLGGQTTYEQYF.

The V gene is TRBV13, the J gene TRBJ2-7; TRBD1 aligns across 8 bases. The length of the CDR3 is 14 residues. Looked up from germline, CDR1 is PRHDT and CDR2 is FYEKMQ (reference sequence). The ends lost 5 bases at V and 1 base at J; junction bases unmatched: 4. CDR3 bases: TGTGCCAGCAGCCAGGGACAGGAGTCCTACGAGCAGTACTTC. Translated: CASSQGQESYEQYF.

J is TRBJ2-7 and V is TRBV12-3 or TRBV12-4; the D gene is possibly TRBD2 (6 bases). Trimming took off 8 bases at V and 3 bases at J, with 14 bases between the two ends. The CDR3 sequence is 13 residues long. The chain's CDR3 is CASGSGDLYEQYF. In DNA, the CDR3 is TGTGCCAGCGGTAGCGGAGATCTCTACGAGCAGTACTTC.

This clonotype has ten or more counts. The gene calls are TRBV2 and TRBJ2-1; D remains ambiguous. Germline V gives CDR1 SNHLY, CDR2 FYNNEI. The CDR3 consists of 14 residues. Trimming pared 6 bases from V and 10 bases from J, leaving 19 bases between. The CDR3 protein is CASSVKTGRWEQFF. The CDR3 nucleotides read TGTGCCAGCAGCGTTAAGACCGGGCGTTGGGAGCAGTTCTTC.

Only a few counts were recorded for this clonotype. The J gene is TRBJ1-2, the V gene TRBV20-1; tentatively, D is TRBD1 (6 bases). The CDR3 contains 12 residues. The V gene lost 5 bases and the J gene lost 5 bases, with 12 bases spanning the gap. Germline assignment: CDR1 DFQATT and CDR2 SNEGSKA (reference sequence). The DNA of the CDR3 is TGCAGTGCTCAGGACAGATCGTATGGCTACACCTTC. Protein: CSAQDRSYGYTF.